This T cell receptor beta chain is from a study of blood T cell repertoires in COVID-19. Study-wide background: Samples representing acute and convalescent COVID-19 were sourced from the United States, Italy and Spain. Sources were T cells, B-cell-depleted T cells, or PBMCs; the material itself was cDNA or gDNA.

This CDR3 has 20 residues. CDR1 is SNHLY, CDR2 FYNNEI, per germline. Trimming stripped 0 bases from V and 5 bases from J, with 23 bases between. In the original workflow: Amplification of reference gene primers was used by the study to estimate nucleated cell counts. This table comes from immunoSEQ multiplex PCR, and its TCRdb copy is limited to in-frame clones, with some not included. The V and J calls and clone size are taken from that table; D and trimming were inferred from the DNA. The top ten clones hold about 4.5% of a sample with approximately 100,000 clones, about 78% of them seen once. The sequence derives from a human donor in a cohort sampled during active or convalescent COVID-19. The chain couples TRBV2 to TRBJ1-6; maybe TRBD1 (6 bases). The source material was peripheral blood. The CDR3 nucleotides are TGTGCCAGCAGTGAAGCGCTTCTGGTATGGGGGCTAAGGAATAATTCACCCCTCCACTTT. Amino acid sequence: CASSEALLVWGLRNNSPLHF.